Presented here are 4 T cell receptor beta chains from one specimen sequenced in a study of blood T cell repertoires in COVID-19. The protocol was immunoSEQ multiplex PCR, while the TCRdb copy is restricted to in-frame clones and leaves out a portion. This table holds roughly 330,000 clones, roughly 86% found once. Sequencing used peripheral blood. These receptor sequences come from a man aged 30 to 45 with COVID-19, enrolled during active disease.

This chain connects TRBV5-4 to TRBJ1-1; weak D call: TRBD1 (6 bases). Germline values: CDR1 SGHNT, CDR2 YYREEE (reference sequence). V lost 4 bases, J lost 1 base, and 8 bases lay in between. This CDR3 contains 13 residues. CDR3 sequence: CASSRDTNTEAFF. CDR3 DNA: TGTGCCAGCAGCCGGGACACGAACACTGAAGCTTTCTTT.

This rearrangement joins TRBV6-4 to TRBJ2-5; 7 nucleotides line up with TRBD2. CDR1 MRHNA and CDR2 SNTAGT come from the germline V gene. The CDR3 spans 15 residues. J lost 2 bases, V lost 4 bases, and 7 bases had no gene match. The CDR3 sequence is CASSARAGSQETQYF. As DNA, the CDR3 is TGTGCCAGCAGTGCCCGAGCGGGATCTCAAGAGACCCAGTACTTC.

The chain links TRBV15 to TRBJ2-2; 8 bases agree with TRBD1. The germline gives CDR1 LNHNV, CDR2 YYDKDF (reference sequence). V was pared by 5 bases and J by 3 bases, with 2 bases of the junction left unmatched. The CDR3 runs to 14 residues. The CDR3 sequence: CATSRDRHTGELFF. The CDR3 DNA reads TGTGCCACCAGCCGGGACAGGCACACCGGGGAGCTGTTTTTT.

This rearrangement joins TRBV9 to TRBJ2-7; 9 bases map to TRBD2. The trim removed 0 bases at V and 9 bases at J, leaving 13 bases unmatched. This CDR3 is 16 amino acids long. The germline CDR1 and CDR2 sequences are SGDLS and YYNGEE. The CDR3 coding sequence is TGTGCCAGCAGCGTAGAGGCCGGGACTAGCCGAGCGGGGCAGTACTTC. As protein: CASSVEAGTSRAGQYF.